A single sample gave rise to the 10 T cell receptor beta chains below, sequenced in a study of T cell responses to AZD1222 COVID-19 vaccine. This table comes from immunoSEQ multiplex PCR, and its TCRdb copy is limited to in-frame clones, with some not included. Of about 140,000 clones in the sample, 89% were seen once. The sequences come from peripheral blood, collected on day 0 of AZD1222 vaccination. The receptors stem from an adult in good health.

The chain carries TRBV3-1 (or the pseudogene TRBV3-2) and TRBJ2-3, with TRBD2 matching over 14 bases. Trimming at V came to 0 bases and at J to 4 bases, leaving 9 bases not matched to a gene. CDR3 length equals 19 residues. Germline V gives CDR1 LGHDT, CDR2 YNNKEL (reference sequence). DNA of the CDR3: TGTGCCAGCAGCCAAGAATGGACTAGCGGGAGGTGTAACGCAGATACGCAGTATTTT. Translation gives CASSQEWTSGRCNADTQYF.

CDR3 in amino acids: CASSLGGLGYGYTF. CDR3 DNA sequence: TGTGCCAGCAGCTTGGGGGGGCTCGGCTATGGCTACACCTTC. The rearrangement uses TRBV7-8 and TRBJ1-2; maybe TRBD1 (6 bases). The CDR3 has 14 residues. CDR1 and CDR2 (germline): SGHVS, FQNEAQ. V lost 3 bases, J lost 4 bases, and 12 bases lay in between.

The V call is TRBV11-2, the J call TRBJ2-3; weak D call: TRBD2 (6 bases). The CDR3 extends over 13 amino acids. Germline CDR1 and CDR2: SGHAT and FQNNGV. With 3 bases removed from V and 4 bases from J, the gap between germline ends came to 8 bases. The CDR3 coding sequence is TGTGCCAGCAGCTTTCGGGACTCAGATACGCAGTATTTT. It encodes CASSFRDSDTQYF.

CDR3 nucleotides: TGTGCCAGCAGCTTCGGGACGGGGGAGACCCAGTACTTC. Translation: CASSFGTGETQYF. The chain joins TRBV13 to TRBJ2-5; D possibly uses TRBD1 or TRBD2 (5 bases each). Germline loops: CDR1 PRHDT, CDR2 FYEKMQ (reference sequence). Trimming left V 3 bases short and J 5 bases short, with 10 bases between. CDR3 length: 13 residues.

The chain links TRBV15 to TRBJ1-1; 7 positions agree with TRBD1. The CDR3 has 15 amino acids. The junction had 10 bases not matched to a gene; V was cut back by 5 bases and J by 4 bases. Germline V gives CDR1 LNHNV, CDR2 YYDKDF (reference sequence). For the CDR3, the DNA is TGTGCCACCAGCCTTAATGTAAGACAGGGCACTGAAGCTTTCTTT. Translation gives CATSLNVRQGTEAFF.

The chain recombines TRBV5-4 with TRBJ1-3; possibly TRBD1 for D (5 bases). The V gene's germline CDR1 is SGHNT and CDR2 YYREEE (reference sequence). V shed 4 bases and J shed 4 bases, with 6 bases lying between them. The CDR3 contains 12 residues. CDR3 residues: CASSRGGNTIYF. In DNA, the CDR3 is TGTGCCAGCAGCCGGGGGGGAAACACCATATATTTT.

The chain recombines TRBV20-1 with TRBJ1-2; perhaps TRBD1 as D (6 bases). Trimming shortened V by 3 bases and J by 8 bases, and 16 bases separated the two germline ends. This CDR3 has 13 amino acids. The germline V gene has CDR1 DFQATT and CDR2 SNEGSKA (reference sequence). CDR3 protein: CSASSTGARGYTF. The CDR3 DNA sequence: TGCAGTGCTAGTTCGACGGGGGCTCGGGGCTACACCTTC.

In DNA form, the CDR3 reads TGTGCCAGCAGCCAAGTCATGTGGCCTTACACCGGGGAGCTGTTTTTT. Residues: CASSQVMWPYTGELFF. The V gene is TRBV14, the J gene TRBJ2-2, with no clear D. With 1 base removed from V and 3 bases from J, the gap between germline ends came to 12 bases. CDR3 length: 16 amino acids. Germline CDR1 SGHDN, CDR2 FVKESK.

The CDR3 protein is CASSSLERGDTEAFF. CDR3 in DNA: TGTGCCAGCAGTTCCCTAGAGAGAGGGGACACTGAAGCTTTCTTT. The chain recombines TRBV6-2 or TRBV6-3 with TRBJ1-1; perhaps TRBD1 as D (5 bases). This CDR3 comprises 15 residues. V lost 4 bases and J lost 3, with 15 bases in between. CDR1 and CDR2 (germline): MNHEY, SVGEGT.

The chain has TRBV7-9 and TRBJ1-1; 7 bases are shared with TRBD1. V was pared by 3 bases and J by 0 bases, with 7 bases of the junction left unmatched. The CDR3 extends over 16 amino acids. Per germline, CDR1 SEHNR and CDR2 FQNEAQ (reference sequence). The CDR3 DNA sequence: TGTGCCAGCAGCTTTTACCACGGGACAGTGAACACTGAAGCTTTCTTT. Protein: CASSFYHGTVNTEAFF. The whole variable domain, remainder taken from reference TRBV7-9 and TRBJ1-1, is DTGVSQNPRHKITKRGQNVTFRCDPISEHNRLYWYRQTLGQGPEFLTYFQNEAQLEKSRLLSDRFSAERPKGSFSTLEIQRTEQGDSAMYLCASSFYHGTVNTEAFFGQGTRLTVV.